This T cell receptor (beta chain) is drawn from a study of a mutant IDH1 vaccine in newly diagnosed glioma. Study-level information: The initiation of vaccination occurred 4-6 weeks after radiotherapy alone, or with temozolomide cycles. Treated patients were approximately 62% male, about 38% female, mean age around 40 years. Study observations and caveats: Whatever changes occurred in top peripheral T cell clonotypes seemed unrelated to pseudoprogression.

The repertoire was sequenced with immunoSEQ multiplex PCR; TCRdb's copy has only in-frame clones and lacks some. The table shows about 56,000 clones, with around 86% occurring only once. CDR1 and CDR2 from the germline V gene are KGHSH and LQKENI. The CDR3 loop spans 15 amino acids. V lost 3 bases, J lost 2 bases, and 4 bases stayed unmatched. To note about this clone: What it binds is unknown. Other DNA sequences in the sample encode the same CDR3.

As for time point: week 23, last vaccination. The content of each vaccine dose was 300 ug of mutant IDH1 20-mer peptide, and topical imiquimod accompanied it. Tumors from donors were new WHO grade 3 or 4 IDH1-mutant astrocytomas with ATRX loss. The TCR comes from a man aged 40-50 years with glioma. The chain is built from TRBV18 and TRBJ2-7; 10 bases align to TRBD1. Sequencing was performed on PBMCs, taken from a glioma patient whose treatment included an IDH1 peptide vaccine. The CDR3 loop is CASSPPGQGAYEQYF. CDR3 nucleotide sequence: TGTGCCAGCTCACCCCCAGGACAGGGGGCCTACGAGCAGTACTTC.